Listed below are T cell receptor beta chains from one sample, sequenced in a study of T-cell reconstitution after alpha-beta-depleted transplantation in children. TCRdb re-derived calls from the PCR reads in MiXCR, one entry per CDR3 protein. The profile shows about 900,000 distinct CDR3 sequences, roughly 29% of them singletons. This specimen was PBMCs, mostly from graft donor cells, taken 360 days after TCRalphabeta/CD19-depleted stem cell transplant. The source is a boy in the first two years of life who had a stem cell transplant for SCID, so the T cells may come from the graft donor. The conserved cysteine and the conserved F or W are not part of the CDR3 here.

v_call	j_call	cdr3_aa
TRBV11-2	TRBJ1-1	ASSLYTEAF
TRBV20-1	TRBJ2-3	SARDRGEFTDTQY
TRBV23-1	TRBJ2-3	ASSQSRVELDTQY
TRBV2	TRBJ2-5	ASGRTRVQETQY
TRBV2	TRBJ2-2	ASKGRVASDTGELF
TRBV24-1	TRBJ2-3	ATSDPGLAGSRDTQY
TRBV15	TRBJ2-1	ATSREGDKYNEQF
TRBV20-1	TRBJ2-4	SARDKDPVAKNIQY
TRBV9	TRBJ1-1	ASNLGQLNTEAF
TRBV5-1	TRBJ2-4	ASSGGLADGIQY
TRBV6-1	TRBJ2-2	ASSEAVSGGGNTGELF
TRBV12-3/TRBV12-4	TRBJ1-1	ASSSRTDWVAF
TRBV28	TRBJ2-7	ASSPGSEQY
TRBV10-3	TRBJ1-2	ASGGHSNYGYT
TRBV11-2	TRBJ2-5	ASSLGGLRVTQY
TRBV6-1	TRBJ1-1	ASSETQGALSEAF
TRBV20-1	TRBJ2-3	SAVASGRGDTQY
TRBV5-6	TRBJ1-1	ASSLEGAGGGTEAF
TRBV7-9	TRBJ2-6	ATGAGANVLT
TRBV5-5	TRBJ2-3	ASSSTSDLNTQY
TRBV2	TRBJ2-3	ASSLAGAIRDTQY
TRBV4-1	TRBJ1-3	ASSQVSTAWRGSGNTIY
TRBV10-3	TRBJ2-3	AISEGVVAGTDTQY
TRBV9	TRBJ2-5	ASSARDGQGRWETQY
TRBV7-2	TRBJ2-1	ASSLHTSGGLYNEQF
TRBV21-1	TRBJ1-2	ASSNRPSEYGYT
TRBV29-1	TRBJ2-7	SFRGQEEPFYEQY
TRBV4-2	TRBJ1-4	ASSQDPGGGEKLF
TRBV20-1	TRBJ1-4	SASRRRREKLF